This TCR beta chain was captured in a study of T cell responses to AZD1222 COVID-19 vaccine. Study results and limitations: Reportedly, close to half of spike-specific TCRs are directed against unmutated variant regions. No repertoire was sampled before or during the peak T cell response, only after it. Of the AZD1222 recipients, only 5 to 7 were seropositive at baseline. When two AZD1222 doses had been given, Spike-specific TCR breadth and depth rose.

The germline V gene encodes CDR1 LGHDT and CDR2 YNNKEL (reference sequence). The CDR3 is 12 amino acids. Trimming left V 4 bases short and J 1 base short, with 4 bases between. Data came from immunoSEQ multiplex PCR; TCRdb stores just in-frame clones and leaves some out. The data show 110,000 to 150,000 clones, approximately 85% seen once. Comment on this clone: The antigen is not known.

This receptor was taken from an adult in good health. The chain links TRBV3-1 (or the pseudogene TRBV3-2) to TRBJ1-1; no clear D. The sample consisted of peripheral blood, taken on day 0 of AZD1222 vaccination. The CDR3 spells CASSRQNTEAFF. In DNA, the CDR3 is TGTGCCAGCAGCCGGCAGAACACTGAAGCTTTCTTT.